This T cell receptor beta chain stems from a study of CD8+CD57+ T cells in acquired aplastic anemia. For the study at large: Mean DNA quantity obtained from sorted CD4+ and CD8+ cells was about 3.2 ug.

Trimming removed 7 bases at V and 10 bases at J, with 23 bases between. The germline V gene has CDR1 LNHDA and CDR2 SQIVND (reference sequence). The CDR3 extends over 16 amino acids. Whoever was chosen for sequencing had shown CD8+CD57+ cell expansion by flow cytometry. The patients all had a severe acquired aplastic anemia diagnosis. TCR beta VDJ combinations and CDR3 sequences were profiled from genomic DNA. TCRdb reprocessed the reads via MiXCR and lists one record per CDR3 protein. Of 100,000 to 150,000 distinct CDR3 sequences listed, nearly 40% are singletons. The receptor comes from a human donor with aplastic anemia. The sample taken for sequencing was sorted CD4+, CD8+, or CD8+CD57+ T cells (not recorded which) from PBMCs. The J gene is TRBJ1-6, the V gene TRBV19; the D gene is possibly TRBD1 (5 bases). Here the CDR3 DNA reads TGTGCCAGTAATGTAGGTGGGACGTCTGGTCGATCACCCCTCCACTTT. Translation gives CASNVGGTSGRSPLHF.